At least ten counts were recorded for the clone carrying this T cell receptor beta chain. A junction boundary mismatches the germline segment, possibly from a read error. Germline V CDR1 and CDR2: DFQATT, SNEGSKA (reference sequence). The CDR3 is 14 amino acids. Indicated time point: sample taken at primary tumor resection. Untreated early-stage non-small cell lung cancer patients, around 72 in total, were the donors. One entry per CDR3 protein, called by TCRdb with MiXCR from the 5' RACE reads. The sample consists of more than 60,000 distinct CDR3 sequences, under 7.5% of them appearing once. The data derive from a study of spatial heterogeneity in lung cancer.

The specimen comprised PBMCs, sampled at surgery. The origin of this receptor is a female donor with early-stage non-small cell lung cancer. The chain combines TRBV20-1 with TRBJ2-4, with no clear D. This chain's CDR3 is CSARVGGAKNIQYF. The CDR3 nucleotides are TGCAGTGCAAGAGTCGGTGGAGCCAAAAACATTCAGTACTTC.